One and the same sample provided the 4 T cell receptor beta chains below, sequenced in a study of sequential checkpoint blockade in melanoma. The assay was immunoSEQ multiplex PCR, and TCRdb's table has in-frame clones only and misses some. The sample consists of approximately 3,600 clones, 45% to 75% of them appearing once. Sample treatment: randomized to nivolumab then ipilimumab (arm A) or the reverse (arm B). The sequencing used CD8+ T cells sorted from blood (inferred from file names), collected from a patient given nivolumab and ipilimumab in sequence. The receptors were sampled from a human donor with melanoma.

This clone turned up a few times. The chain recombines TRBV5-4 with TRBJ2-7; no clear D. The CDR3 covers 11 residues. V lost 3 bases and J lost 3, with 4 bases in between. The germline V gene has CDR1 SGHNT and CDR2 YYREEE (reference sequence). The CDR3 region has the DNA TGTGCCAGCAGCTCAAACTACGAGCAGTACTTC. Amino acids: CASSSNYEQYF.

This CDR3 reads CASDTTAGSTDTQYF. CDR3 in DNA: TGTGCCAGCGATACTACGGCGGGGTCCACAGATACGCAGTATTTT. J is TRBJ2-3 and V is TRBV7-9, with a tentative D call TRBD2 (6 bases). This CDR3 spans 15 amino acids. Per germline, CDR1 SEHNR and CDR2 FQNEAQ (reference sequence). Trimming cost V 8 bases and J 2 bases, with 17 bases left between them.

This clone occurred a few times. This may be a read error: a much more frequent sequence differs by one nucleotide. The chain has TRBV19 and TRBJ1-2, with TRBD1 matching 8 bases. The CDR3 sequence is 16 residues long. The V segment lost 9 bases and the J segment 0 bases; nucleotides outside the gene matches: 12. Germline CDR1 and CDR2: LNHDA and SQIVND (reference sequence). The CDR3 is CASSLAGGYPNYGYTF. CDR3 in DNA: TGTGCCAGCAGCTTGGCAGGGGGCTATCCTAACTATGGCTACACCTTC.

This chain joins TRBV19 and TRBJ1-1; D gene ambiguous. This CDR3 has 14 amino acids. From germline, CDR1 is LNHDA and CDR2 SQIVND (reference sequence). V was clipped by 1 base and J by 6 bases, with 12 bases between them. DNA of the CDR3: TGTGCCAGTAGTATAGGAGCGGTGTGGTCTGAAGCTTTCTTT. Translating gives CASSIGAVWSEAFF. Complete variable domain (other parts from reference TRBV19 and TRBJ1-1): DGGITQSPKYLFRKEGQNVTLSCEQNLNHDAMYWYRQDPGQGLRLIYYSQIVNDFQKGDIAEGYSVSREKKESFPLTVTSAQKNPTAFYLCASSIGAVWSEAFFGQGTRLTVV.